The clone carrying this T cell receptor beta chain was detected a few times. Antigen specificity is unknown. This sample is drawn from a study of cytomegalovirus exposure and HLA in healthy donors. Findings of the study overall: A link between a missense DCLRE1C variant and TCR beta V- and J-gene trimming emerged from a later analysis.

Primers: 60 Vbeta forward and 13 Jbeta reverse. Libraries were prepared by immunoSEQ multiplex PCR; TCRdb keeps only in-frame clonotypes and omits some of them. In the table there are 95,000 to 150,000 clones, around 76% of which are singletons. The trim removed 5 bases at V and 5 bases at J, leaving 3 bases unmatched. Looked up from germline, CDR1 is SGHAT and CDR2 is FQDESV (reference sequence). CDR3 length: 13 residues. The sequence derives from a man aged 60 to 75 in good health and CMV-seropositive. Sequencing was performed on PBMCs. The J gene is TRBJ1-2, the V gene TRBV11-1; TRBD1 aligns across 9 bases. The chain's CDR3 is CASSPGTGYGYTF. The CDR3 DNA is TGTGCCAGCAGCCCGGGGACAGGGTATGGCTACACCTTC.